The next 19 T cell receptor beta chains were all read from a single sample in a study of T-cell memory formation after mild COVID-19. In TCRdb, the 5' RACE reads were re-called with MiXCR into one record per CDR3 protein. Counted here are around 310,000 distinct CDR3 sequences, 20% to 25% occurring once; the ten biggest clones make up around 20%. Sequencing was performed on PBMCs or a T cell subset sorted from them (not recorded which). These receptors all stem from a man between 18 and 35 years old who had mild COVID-19 (a few samples of this study predate the infection). Cell type and time point are not known.

This clonotype was detected a few times. This chain links TRBV15 with TRBJ1-5; D uncertain. The CDR3 runs to 14 residues. Between the trimmed V and J ends, which lost 2 bases and 2 bases, there was a span of 7 bases. CDR1 and CDR2 (germline): LNHNV, YYDKDF (reference sequence). The CDR3 loop is CATSRSRGNQPQHF. The CDR3 region has the DNA TGTGCCACCAGCAGATCACGAGGCAATCAGCCCCAGCATTTT.

Concerning this clonotype itself: Possible read error: a much larger clone is one base away. This chain joins TRBV12-3 or TRBV12-4 and TRBJ2-3; TRBD2 agrees at 8 bases. Unmatched junction bases numbered 3, after V lost 6 bases and J lost 1 base. This CDR3 contains 14 residues. CDR3 protein: CASRLLAGTDTQYF. As DNA, the CDR3 is TGTGCCAGCAGATTACTAGCGGGCACAGATACGCAGTATTTT.

This clonotype was counted only a few times. The chain employs TRBV7-2 and TRBJ2-1; weak D call: TRBD2 (5 bases). This CDR3 region has 14 residues. Germline V gives CDR1 SGHTA, CDR2 FQGNSA. Between the trimmed V and J ends, which lost 0 bases and 9 bases, there was a span of 12 bases. CDR3 sequence (DNA): TGTGCCAGCAGCTTAGCGCCGAGGAGCGGTGAGCAGTTCTTC. Encoded protein: CASSLAPRSGEQFF. The entire variable domain, with the rest obtained from reference TRBV7-2 and TRBJ2-1, is as follows: GAGVSQSPSNKVTEKGKDVELRCDPISGHTALYWYRQSLGQGLEFLIYFQGNSAPDKSGLPSDRFSAERTGGSVSTLTIQRTQQEDSAVYLCASSLAPRSGEQFFGPGTRLTVL.

This chain joins TRBV18 and TRBJ1-5, with D possibly TRBD1 on 5 matching bases. Germline CDR1 is KGHSH and CDR2 is LQKENI. V was pared by 4 bases and J by 7 bases, with 8 bases between. The CDR3 loop spans 12 amino acids. The CDR3 DNA follows: TGTGCCAGCTCACAGGGGTGGCAGCCCCAGCATTTT. Translation: CASSQGWQPQHF.

The gene calls are TRBV5-1 and TRBJ2-5; 10 bases are shared with TRBD1. The germline V gene has CDR1 SGHRS and CDR2 YFSETQ. V shed 3 bases and J 2 bases; nucleotides not matched to a gene: 4. The CDR3 extends over 15 amino acids. The CDR3, as DNA: TGCGCCAGCAGCTCGGGACAGGGGAAACAAGAGACCCAGTACTTC. Protein sequence: CASSSGQGKQETQYF. The full variable domain, in which reference TRBV5-1 and TRBJ2-5 provide the parts outside the CDR3, is KAGVTQTPRYLIKTRGQQVTLSCSPISGHRSVSWYQQTPGQGLQFLFEYFSETQRNKGNFPGRFSGRQFSNSRSEMNVSTLELGDSALYLCASSSGQGKQETQYFGPGTRLLVL.

This clonotype was seen a few times. This chain joins TRBV15 and TRBJ2-5, with TRBD1 identical over 7 bases. The germline CDR1 and CDR2 sequences are LNHNV and YYDKDF (reference sequence). J gave up 4 bases and V 6 bases, and 2 bases lay outside the gene matches. This CDR3 is built from 12 residues. CDR3 protein: CATRQGRETQYF. In DNA form, the CDR3 reads TGTGCCACCAGACAGGGGCGAGAGACCCAGTACTTC.

The chain recombines TRBV12-5 with TRBJ2-7; D remains unclear. Trimming shortened V by 6 bases and J by 0 bases, and 15 bases separated the two germline ends. CDR1 is LGHNT, CDR2 FRNRAP, per germline. The CDR3 spans 15 residues. The CDR3 region has the DNA TGTGCTAGTGGCCGTTTGAGTCTGAGCTCCTACGAGCAGTACTTC. It is translated as CASGRLSLSSYEQYF. The complete variable domain, with remaining parts taken from reference TRBV12-5 and TRBJ2-7, reads DARVTQTPRHKVTEMGQEVTMRCQPILGHNTVFWYRQTMMQGLELLAYFRNRAPLDDSGMPKDRFSAEMPDATLATLKIQPSEPRDSAVYFCASGRLSLSSYEQYFGPGTRLTVT.

J is TRBJ1-1 and V is TRBV18; D gene ambiguous. There are 14 residues in the CDR3. Trimming took off 5 bases at V and 4 bases at J, with 14 bases between the two ends. From germline, CDR1 is KGHSH and CDR2 LQKENI. The CDR3 DNA is TGTGCCAGCTCAGGCGCACCCTGGGGCACTGAAGCTTTCTTT. Translated: CASSGAPWGTEAFF.

This clonotype was counted only a few times. The CDR3: CASSYGVSTDTQYF. CDR3 nucleotides: TGTGCCAGCAGTTACGGGGTTAGCACAGATACGCAGTATTTT. This chain connects TRBV12-3 or TRBV12-4 to TRBJ2-3, with D possibly being TRBD2 (5 bases). The CDR3 sequence is 14 residues long. Trimming cost V 4 bases and J 0 bases, with 8 bases left between them.

This chain uses TRBV27 with TRBJ2-7; D remains ambiguous. The CDR3 is made up of 13 amino acids. V was trimmed by 2 bases and J by 0 bases, leaving 5 bases between them. Germline assignment: CDR1 MNHEY and CDR2 SMNVEV (reference sequence). CDR3 nucleotides: TGTGCCAGCAGTTTAAAGTCCTCCTACGAGCAGTACTTC. It specifies CASSLKSSYEQYF.

The V gene is TRBV6-5, the J gene TRBJ2-5; 8 nucleotides line up with TRBD2. The CDR3 sequence is 18 residues long. J was trimmed by 2 bases and V by 5 bases; bases with no gene match: 16. Germline-derived CDR1 and CDR2 are MNHEY and SVGAGI. The CDR3, as DNA: TGTGCCAGCAGTCCCTTCCTTGTTGGTAGCGGGGCTCAAGAGACCCAGTACTTC. It specifies CASSPFLVGSGAQETQYF.

The chain uses TRBV27 and TRBJ2-7; 9 bases agree with TRBD1. This CDR3 has 15 amino acids. With V trimmed by 1 base and J by 4 bases, 5 bases remained unmatched. From germline, CDR1 is MNHEY and CDR2 SMNVEV (reference sequence). The CDR3 spells CASSLYRGHMYEQYF. In nucleotides, the CDR3 is TGTGCCAGCAGTTTATACAGGGGGCATATGTACGAGCAGTACTTC.

This clonotype was recorded a few times. The CDR3 loop is CASSPREPSYGYTF. The CDR3 nucleotides are TGTGCCAGCAGCCCCCGGGAGCCCAGCTATGGCTACACCTTC. The chain combines TRBV7-9 with TRBJ1-2, with D unresolved. The CDR3 loop spans 14 amino acids. Between the trimmed V and J ends, which lost 5 bases and 4 bases, there was a span of 14 bases. Germline CDR1 is SEHNR and CDR2 is FQNEAQ (reference sequence). Drawing the rest from reference TRBV7-9 and TRBJ1-2, the complete variable domain is DTGVSQNPRHKITKRGQNVTFRCDPISEHNRLYWYRQTLGQGPEFLTYFQNEAQLEKSRLLSDRFSAERPKGSFSTLEIQRTEQGDSAMYLCASSPREPSYGYTFGSGTRLTVV.

This clonotype was counted at least ten times. The rearrangement uses TRBV12-3 or TRBV12-4 and TRBJ2-7, with D uncertain. V lost 3 bases to trimming and J lost 1 base, with 13 bases between them. The CDR3 contains 15 residues. CDR3 sequence reads: CASSFSSHTSYEQYF. In DNA form, the CDR3 reads TGTGCCAGCAGTTTTTCCAGCCACACATCCTACGAGCAGTACTTC.

The sample holds many counts of this clonotype. The J gene is TRBJ1-4, the V gene TRBV12-3 or TRBV12-4; D is unclear. This CDR3 has 13 amino acids. Trimming cost V 6 bases and J 3 bases, with 8 bases left between them. The CDR3 DNA reads TGTGCCAGCAGGTTACCCCCTAATGAAAAACTGTTTTTT. Amino acid sequence: CASRLPPNEKLFF.

CDR3 amino acids: CASSLGQATYEQYF. DNA for the CDR3: TGTGCCAGCAGCTTGGGGCAGGCAACCTACGAGCAGTACTTC. The chain has TRBV7-6 and TRBJ2-7, with D possibly being TRBD1 (5 bases). The CDR3 loop spans 14 amino acids. Trimming left V 3 bases short and J 2 bases short, with 11 bases between. Germline V CDR1 and CDR2: SGHVS, FNYEAQ.

The CDR3 is CASSQGIQAANYGYTF. CDR3 in DNA: TGTGCCAGCAGCCAAGGAATCCAGGCAGCTAACTATGGCTACACCTTC. V is TRBV3-1 and J is TRBJ1-2, with D unclear. This CDR3 is built from 16 residues. Between the trimmed V and J ends, which lost 1 base and 0 bases, there was a span of 12 bases. CDR1 and CDR2 from the germline V gene are LGHDT and YNNKEL (reference sequence).

The chain recombines TRBV24-1 with TRBJ2-4; a weak D match, TRBD1 (6 bases). Trimming cost V 8 bases and J 0 bases, with 13 bases left between them. CDR1 KGHDR and CDR2 SFDVKD come from the germline V gene. This CDR3 is 15 amino acids long. Written as DNA, the CDR3 is TGTGCCACCACCAGGACAGTACTAGCCAAAAACATTCAGTACTTC. It yields the protein CATTRTVLAKNIQYF.

The chain couples TRBV7-9 to TRBJ1-6; D gene ambiguous. The V end was cut by 7 bases, the J end by 9 bases, with 16 bases between. Germline loops: CDR1 SEHNR, CDR2 FQNEAQ (reference sequence). The CDR3 has 14 amino acids. CDR3 sequence reads: CASTPTALGSPLHF. The CDR3 DNA reads TGTGCCAGCACCCCTACGGCTCTGGGTTCACCCCTCCACTTT.